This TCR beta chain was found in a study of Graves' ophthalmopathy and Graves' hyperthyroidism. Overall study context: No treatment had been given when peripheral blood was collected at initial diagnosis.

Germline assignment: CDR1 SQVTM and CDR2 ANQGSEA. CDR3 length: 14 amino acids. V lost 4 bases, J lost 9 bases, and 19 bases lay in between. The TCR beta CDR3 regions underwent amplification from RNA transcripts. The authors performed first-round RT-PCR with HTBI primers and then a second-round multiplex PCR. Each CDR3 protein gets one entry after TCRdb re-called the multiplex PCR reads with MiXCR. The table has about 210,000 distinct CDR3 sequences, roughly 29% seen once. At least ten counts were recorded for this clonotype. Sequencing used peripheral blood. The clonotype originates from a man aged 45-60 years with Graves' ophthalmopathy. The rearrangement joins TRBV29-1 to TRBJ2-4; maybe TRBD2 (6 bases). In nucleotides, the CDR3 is TGCAGCGTTGCAGGAGTGGGGGGTGAGGGCATTCAGTACTTC. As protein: CSVAGVGGEGIQYF. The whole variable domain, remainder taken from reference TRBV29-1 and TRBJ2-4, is SAVISQKPSRDICQRGTSLTIQCQVDSQVTMMFWYRQQPGQSLTLIATANQGSEATYESGFVIDKFPISRPNLTFSTLTVSNMSPEDSSIYLCSVAGVGGEGIQYFGAGTRLSVL.